This TCR beta chain was retrieved from a study of blood T cell repertoires in COVID-19. For the study at large: Sources were T cells, B-cell-depleted T cells, or PBMCs; the material itself was cDNA or gDNA.

Generated by immunoSEQ multiplex PCR, the TCRdb table keeps only in-frame clones and is missing some. The data contain 90,000 to 100,000 clones, 86% of them singletons. Trimming at V came to 2 bases and at J to 5 bases, leaving 3 bases not matched to a gene. The germline V gene encodes CDR1 SGDLS and CDR2 YYNGEE. CDR3 length: 15 amino acids. Specimen: peripheral blood. The TCR comes from a man older than 75 with acute or convalescent COVID-19. The chain recombines TRBV9 with TRBJ2-1; TRBD2 matches at 11 bases. The CDR3 spells CASSVRSGRDNEQFF. The CDR3 region has the DNA TGTGCCAGCAGCGTTCGTAGCGGGAGGGACAATGAGCAGTTCTTC.